One sample yielded the 17 T cell receptor beta chains listed below, sequenced in a study of circulating CD8 cells and anti-PD-1 response in melanoma. Each library started from about 15 ng of total RNA using the QIAseq Immune Repertoire TCR panel. TCRdb independently ran MiXCR on the reads; one entry per CDR3 protein. This table has 2,000 to 2,500 distinct CDR3 sequences, over 7% appearing once. Sorting of live CD3+CD8+TCRalphabeta+ cells by PD-1 and/or TIGIT gave four subsets. The input for sequencing was CD8+ T cells from PBMCs, taken at baseline or after one month of anti-PD-1 therapy (not recorded which). These TCRs come from a human donor with melanoma.

This chain joins TRBV28 and TRBJ2-3; no definite D call. Germline-derived CDR1 and CDR2 are MDHEN and SYDVKM. The length of the CDR3 is 13 residues. The germline V and J ends were trimmed by 4 bases and 6 bases, with 11 bases remaining between them. CDR3 nucleotides: TGTGCCAGCAGTTCCCGACTGGAGGATACGCAGTATTTT. It is translated as CASSSRLEDTQYF. Using reference TRBV28 and TRBJ2-3 for the parts outside the CDR3, the full variable domain is DVKVTQSSRYLVKRTGEKVFLECVQDMDHENMFWYRQDPGLGLRLIYFSYDVKMKEKGDIPEGYSVSREKKERFSLILESASTNQTSMYLCASSSRLEDTQYFGPGTRLTVL.

Comments on this clonotype: A single base separates this from a much larger clone, so it may be a read error. The chain has TRBV29-1 and TRBJ2-1, with D possibly being TRBD2 (7 bases). This CDR3 has 18 amino acids. V lost 6 bases and J lost 0, with 24 bases in between. The V gene's germline CDR1 is SQVTM and CDR2 ANQGSEA. For the CDR3, the DNA is TGCAGCGTGACCGGGGGGCAGAGGGCCTTAAGCTCCTACAATGAGCAGTTCTTC. Protein sequence: CSVTGGQRALSSYNEQFF.

Within the sample, this clonotype is medium-sized. The chain employs TRBV28 and TRBJ2-5; no clear D. The CDR3 has 12 amino acids. Germline loops: CDR1 MDHEN, CDR2 SYDVKM. V gave up 6 bases and J gave up 2 bases, with 7 bases separating them. The CDR3 sequence: CASSLFQETQYF. The CDR3, as DNA: TGTGCCAGCAGCCTCTTTCAAGAGACCCAGTACTTC. Full variable domain (remainder filled in from reference TRBV28 and TRBJ2-5): DVKVTQSSRYLVKRTGEKVFLECVQDMDHENMFWYRQDPGLGLRLIYFSYDVKMKEKGDIPEGYSVSREKKERFSLILESASTNQTSMYLCASSLFQETQYFGPGTRLLVL.

This clonotype counts as medium-sized (0.01 to 0.1%). V usage is TRBV2 and J usage is TRBJ2-1; the D is unclear. Looked up from germline, CDR1 is SNHLY and CDR2 is FYNNEI. With 0 bases removed from V and 6 bases from J, the gap between germline ends came to 3 bases. The CDR3 sequence is 12 residues long. CDR3 loop: CASSEAVNEQFF. The CDR3 nucleotides read TGTGCCAGCAGTGAAGCCGTCAATGAGCAGTTCTTC. Filled out from reference TRBV2 and TRBJ2-1, the complete variable domain reads EPEVTQTPSHQVTQMGQEVILRCVPISNHLYFYWYRQILGQKVEFLVSFYNNEISEKSEIFDDQFSVERPDGSNFTLKIRSTKLEDSAMYFCASSEAVNEQFFGPGTRLTVL.

Judged by abundance, this clonotype is medium-sized. This chain links TRBV29-1 with TRBJ1-2; D is perhaps TRBD1 (6 bases). Germline V CDR1 and CDR2: SQVTM, ANQGSEA. CDR3 length: 15 residues. V lost 3 bases, J lost 3 bases, and 17 bases lay in between. CDR3 residues: CSVELIWRTDYGYTF. Written as DNA, the CDR3 is TGCAGCGTTGAGTTAATATGGCGGACAGACTATGGCTACACCTTC.

On this clonotype: A single base is all that separates this from a far larger clone, so a read error is likely. The chain employs TRBV7-4 and TRBJ2-7, with D perhaps matching TRBD2 (6 bases). The germline gives CDR1 SGHVT, CDR2 SQSDAQ. The CDR3 loop spans 15 amino acids. CDR3 in amino acids: CGSSLSGGAAYEQYF. The DNA of the CDR3 is TGTGGCAGCAGCTTATCGGGCGGGGCAGCCTACGAGCAGTACTTC.

This clonotype is classed as medium-sized. The genes are TRBV19 and TRBJ2-7; D is ambiguous. This CDR3 region has 16 residues. The V gene's germline CDR1 is LNHDA and CDR2 SQIVND (reference sequence). Trimming removed 1 base from V and 3 bases from J, with 16 bases in between. CDR3 nucleotide sequence: TGTGCCAGTAGTATAGGCCTTGGACGAATCCTCTACGAGCAGTACTTC. Its protein product is CASSIGLGRILYEQYF. The full variable domain, completed using reference TRBV19 and TRBJ2-7, is DGGITQSPKYLFRKEGQNVTLSCEQNLNHDAMYWYRQDPGQGLRLIYYSQIVNDFQKGDIAEGYSVSREKKESFPLTVTSAQKNPTAFYLCASSIGLGRILYEQYFGPGTRLTVT.

For this clonotype: A clone one base away is much larger, so this may be a read error. This chain joins TRBV28 and TRBJ2-5, with 9 bases that match TRBD1. Germline values: CDR1 MDHEN, CDR2 SYDVKM. The CDR3 is 14 amino acids. The chain's CDR3 is CAGSPRQGGETQYF. The CDR3 DNA is TGTGCCGGCAGTCCCCGACAGGGGGGCGAGACCCAGTACTTC.

This clonotype qualifies as large. V gene TRBV19 combines with J gene TRBJ2-7, with TRBD1 identical over 9 bases. V lost 7 bases, J lost 4 bases, and 8 bases stayed unmatched. This CDR3 has 14 residues. Per the germline V gene, CDR1 is LNHDA and CDR2 is SQIVND (reference sequence). CDR3 in DNA: TGTGCCAGTACTCCGACAGGGGGAATATACGAGCAGTACTTC. It specifies CASTPTGGIYEQYF. The full variable domain, its missing parts supplied by reference TRBV19 and TRBJ2-7, is DGGITQSPKYLFRKEGQNVTLSCEQNLNHDAMYWYRQDPGQGLRLIYYSQIVNDFQKGDIAEGYSVSREKKESFPLTVTSAQKNPTAFYLCASTPTGGIYEQYFGPGTRLTVT.

By proportion, this clonotype is medium-sized. The V and J genes are TRBV28 and TRBJ2-3; 10 nucleotides match TRBD2. The ends lost 2 bases at V and 10 bases at J; junction bases unmatched: 6. This CDR3 region has 14 residues. Germline V gene data show CDR1 as MDHEN and CDR2 as SYDVKM. CDR3 amino acids: CASSLGLAGEAQYF. The CDR3 coding sequence is TGTGCCAGCAGTTTAGGGCTAGCGGGGGAGGCGCAGTATTTT.

This clonotype is classed as medium-sized (0.01 to 0.1%). At one end, the junction sequence differs from germline, possibly due to a read error. This chain uses TRBV12-5 with TRBJ2-1; D gene uncertain. The length of the CDR3 is 15 residues. Germline loops: CDR1 LGHNT, CDR2 FRNRAP. The CDR3 spells CASALEDPSYNEQFF. The CDR3 DNA reads as TGTGCTAGTGCTTTGGAAGACCCTAGCTACAATGAGCAGTTCTTC. Full variable domain (missing parts from reference TRBV12-5 and TRBJ2-1): DARVTQTPRHKVTEMGQEVTMRCQPILGHNTVFWYRQTMMQGLELLAYFRNRAPLDDSGMPKDRFSAEMPDATLATLKIQPSEPRDSAVYFCASALEDPSYNEQFFGPGTRLTVL.

This clonotype appeared a few times. The rearrangement uses TRBV19 and TRBJ1-5; weak D call: TRBD1 (5 bases). Germline V gene sequence: CDR1 LNHDA, CDR2 SQIVND (reference sequence). The CDR3 covers 16 residues. V lost 2 bases to trimming and J lost 0 bases, with 11 bases between them. DNA for the CDR3: TGTGCCAGTAGTATACAAGGGGCCTATAGCAATCAGCCCCAGCATTTT. As protein: CASSIQGAYSNQPQHF.

This clonotype is deemed large. The rearrangement links TRBV19 to TRBJ2-3, with D unresolved. The CDR3 consists of 12 residues. Germline assignment: CDR1 LNHDA and CDR2 SQIVND (reference sequence). V dropped 3 bases and J dropped 6 bases, with 7 bases sitting between them. The CDR3 loop reads CASSINLDTQYF. The CDR3, as DNA: TGTGCCAGTAGTATTAACCTCGATACGCAGTATTTT.

By share, this clonotype ranks as medium-sized. V gene TRBV9 combines with J gene TRBJ2-6; 7 bases align to TRBD2. V gave up 0 bases and J gave up 0 bases; unmatched junction bases: 6. The CDR3 contains 18 residues. Germline lookup yields CDR1 SGDLS and CDR2 YYNGEE. The CDR3, as DNA: TGTGCCAGCAGCGTAGAGGGCGGGGGTTACTCTGGGGCCAACGTCCTGACTTTC. Its protein is CASSVEGGGYSGANVLTF.

This clonotype was seen a few times. One end of the junction is discordant with germline, which a read error may explain. The chain links TRBV27 to TRBJ1-2, with D possibly matching TRBD1 (6 bases). The CDR3 contains 14 residues. Germline V CDR1 and CDR2: MNHEY, SMNVEV (reference sequence). As DNA, the CDR3 is TGTGCCAGCAGTCCACAGGGATTTGACTATGGCTGCACCTTC. Translation: CASSPQGFDYGCTF.

This clonotype is judged medium-sized. V and J are TRBV28 and TRBJ1-1; D gene uncertain. This CDR3 has 15 amino acids. V was clipped by 3 bases and J by 4 bases, with 15 bases between them. Germline CDR1 reads MDHEN; CDR2 reads SYDVKM. CDR3 region: CASSLGRERSTEAFF. CDR3 sequence (DNA): TGTGCCAGCAGTTTGGGTAGGGAGAGGAGCACTGAAGCTTTCTTT.

By proportion, this clonotype is medium-sized. V and J are TRBV19 and TRBJ1-2; TRBD1 might be the D (5 bases). Germline lookup yields CDR1 LNHDA and CDR2 SQIVND (reference sequence). The length of the CDR3 is 16 residues. V lost 1 base, J lost 5 bases, and 17 bases lay in between. The CDR3 coding sequence is TGTGCCAGTAGTATAGCCGGGCAGGGAGAAATTTATGGCTACACCTTC. The encoded protein is CASSIAGQGEIYGYTF.